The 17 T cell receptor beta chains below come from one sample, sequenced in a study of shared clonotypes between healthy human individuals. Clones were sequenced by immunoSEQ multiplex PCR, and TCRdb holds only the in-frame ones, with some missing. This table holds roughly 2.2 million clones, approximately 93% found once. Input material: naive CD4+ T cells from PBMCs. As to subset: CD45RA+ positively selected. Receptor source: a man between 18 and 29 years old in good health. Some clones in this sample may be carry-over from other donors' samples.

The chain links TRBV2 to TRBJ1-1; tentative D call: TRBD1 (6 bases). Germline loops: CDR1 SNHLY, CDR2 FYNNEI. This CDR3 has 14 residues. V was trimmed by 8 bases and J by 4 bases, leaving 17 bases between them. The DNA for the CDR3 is TGTGCCAGCGTCACAGGGAAGAGTGGCACTGAAGCTTTCTTT. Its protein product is CASVTGKSGTEAFF.

CDR3 amino acids: CASSQFRSGRLGGELFF. The DNA of the CDR3 is TGTGCCAGCAGCCAATTCCGTAGCGGGAGGTTAGGCGGGGAGCTGTTTTTT. The chain has TRBV4-2 and TRBJ2-2; the match to TRBD2 covers 10 bases. Germline CDR1 reads LGHNA; CDR2 reads YNFKEQ. V trimming: 2 bases; J trimming: 7 bases; junction bases outside the gene matches: 10. CDR3 size: 17 residues.

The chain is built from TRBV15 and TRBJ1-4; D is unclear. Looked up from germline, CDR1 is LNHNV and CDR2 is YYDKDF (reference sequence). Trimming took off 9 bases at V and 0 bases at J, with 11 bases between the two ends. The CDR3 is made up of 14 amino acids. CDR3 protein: CATCHSTTNEKLFF. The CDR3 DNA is TGTGCCACGTGTCATAGCACAACTAATGAAAAACTGTTTTTT.

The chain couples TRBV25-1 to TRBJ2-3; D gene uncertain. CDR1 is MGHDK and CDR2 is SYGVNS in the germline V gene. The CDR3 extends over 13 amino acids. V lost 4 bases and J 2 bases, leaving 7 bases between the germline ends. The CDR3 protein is CASSGGYTDTQYF. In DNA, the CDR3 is TGTGCCAGCAGTGGGGGTTACACAGATACGCAGTATTTT.

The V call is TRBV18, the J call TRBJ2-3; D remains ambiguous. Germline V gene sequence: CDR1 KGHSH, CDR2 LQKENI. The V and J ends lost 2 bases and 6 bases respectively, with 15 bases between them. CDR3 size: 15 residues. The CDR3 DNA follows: TGTGCCAGCTCACCAATGCTAGTGATGGGGGATACGCAGTATTTT. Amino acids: CASSPMLVMGDTQYF. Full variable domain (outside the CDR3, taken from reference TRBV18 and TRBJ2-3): NAGVMQNPRHLVRRRGQEARLRCSPMKGHSHVYWYRQLPEEGLKFMVYLQKENIIDESGMPKERFSAEFPKEGPSILRIQQVVRGDSAAYFCASSPMLVMGDTQYFGPGTRLTVL.

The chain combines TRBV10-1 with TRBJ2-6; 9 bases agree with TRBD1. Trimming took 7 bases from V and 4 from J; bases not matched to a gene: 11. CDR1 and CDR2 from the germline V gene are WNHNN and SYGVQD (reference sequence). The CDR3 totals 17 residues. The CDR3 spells CASINRGRTTGANVLTF. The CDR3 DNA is TGCGCCAGCATAAACAGGGGGCGAACCACAGGGGCCAACGTCCTGACTTTC.

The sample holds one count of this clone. This CDR3 is CASSLASTGLGYQETQYF. The CDR3 DNA sequence: TGCGCCAGCAGCTTGGCGTCTACCGGACTAGGATATCAAGAGACCCAGTACTTC. This rearrangement joins TRBV5-1 to TRBJ2-5, with 7 bases fitting TRBD2. V dropped 0 bases and J dropped 2; count of bases not matched to a gene: 13. In germline, CDR1 is SGHRS, CDR2 YFSETQ. The CDR3 contains 18 residues.

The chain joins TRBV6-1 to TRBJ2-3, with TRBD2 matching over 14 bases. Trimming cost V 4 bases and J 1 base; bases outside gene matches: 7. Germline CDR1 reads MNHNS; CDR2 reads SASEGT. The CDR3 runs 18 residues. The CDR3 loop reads CASSAWGLAGVRTDTQYF. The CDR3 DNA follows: TGTGCCAGCAGTGCGTGGGGACTAGCGGGGGTCCGCACAGATACGCAGTATTTT.

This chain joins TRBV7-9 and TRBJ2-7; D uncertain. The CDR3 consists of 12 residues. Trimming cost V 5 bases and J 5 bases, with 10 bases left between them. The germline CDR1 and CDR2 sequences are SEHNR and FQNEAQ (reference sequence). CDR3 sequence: CASSPEWHEQYF. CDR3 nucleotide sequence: TGTGCCAGCAGCCCCGAATGGCACGAGCAGTACTTC. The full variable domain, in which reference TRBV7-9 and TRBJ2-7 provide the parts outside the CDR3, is DTGVSQNPRHKITKRGQNVTFRCDPISEHNRLYWYRQTLGQGPEFLTYFQNEAQLEKSRLLSDRFSAERPKGSFSTLEIQRTEQGDSAMYLCASSPEWHEQYFGPGTRLTVT.

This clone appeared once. The CDR3, as DNA: TGTGCCAGCAGCGGGGGTCCTGGGACTAGACCCTACAATGAGCAGTTCTTC. Protein: CASSGGPGTRPYNEQFF. The chain uses TRBV7-9 and TRBJ2-1; TRBD2 agrees at 8 bases. Germline V gene lookup returns CDR1 SEHNR and CDR2 FQNEAQ (reference sequence). J was trimmed by 2 bases and V by 5 bases; bases with no gene match: 11. This CDR3 comprises 17 residues.

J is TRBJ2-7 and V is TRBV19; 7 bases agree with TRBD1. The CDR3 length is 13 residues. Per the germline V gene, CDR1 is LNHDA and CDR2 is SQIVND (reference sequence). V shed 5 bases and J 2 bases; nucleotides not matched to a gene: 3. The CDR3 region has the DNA TGTGCCAGTAGTCTAGGGACAGCCTACGAGCAGTACTTC. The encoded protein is CASSLGTAYEQYF. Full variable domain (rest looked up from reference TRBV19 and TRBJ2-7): DGGITQSPKYLFRKEGQNVTLSCEQNLNHDAMYWYRQDPGQGLRLIYYSQIVNDFQKGDIAEGYSVSREKKESFPLTVTSAQKNPTAFYLCASSLGTAYEQYFGPGTRLTVT.

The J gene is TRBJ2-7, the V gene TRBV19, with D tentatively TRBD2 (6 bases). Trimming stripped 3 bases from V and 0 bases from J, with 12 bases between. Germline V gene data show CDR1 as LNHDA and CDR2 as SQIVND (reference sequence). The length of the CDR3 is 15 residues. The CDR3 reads CASSIGDLSSYEQYF. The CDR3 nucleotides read TGTGCCAGTAGTATTGGGGACTTGAGCTCCTACGAGCAGTACTTC.

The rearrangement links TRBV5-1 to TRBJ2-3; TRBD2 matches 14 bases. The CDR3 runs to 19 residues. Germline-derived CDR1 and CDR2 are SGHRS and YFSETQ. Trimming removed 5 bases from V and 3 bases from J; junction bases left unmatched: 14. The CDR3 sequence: CASSHYGTSGSTRTDTQYF. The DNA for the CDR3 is TGCGCCAGCAGTCACTATGGGACTAGCGGGAGTACAAGGACAGATACGCAGTATTTT.

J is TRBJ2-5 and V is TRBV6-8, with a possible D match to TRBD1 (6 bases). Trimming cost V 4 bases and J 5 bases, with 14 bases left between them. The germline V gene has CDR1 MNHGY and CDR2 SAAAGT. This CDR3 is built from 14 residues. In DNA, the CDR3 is TGTGCCAGCAGTTCACCAGGGGCGGCGGAGACCCAGTACTTC. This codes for CASSSPGAAETQYF.

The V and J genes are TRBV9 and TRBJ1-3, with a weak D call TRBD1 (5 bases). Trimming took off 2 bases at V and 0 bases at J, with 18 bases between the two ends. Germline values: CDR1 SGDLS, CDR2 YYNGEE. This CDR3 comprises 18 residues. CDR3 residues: CASSVWGSQRSSGNTIYF. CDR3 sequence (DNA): TGTGCCAGCAGCGTCTGGGGCAGTCAAAGAAGCTCTGGAAACACCATATATTTT. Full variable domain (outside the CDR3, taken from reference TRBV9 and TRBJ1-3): DSGVTQTPKHLITATGQRVTLRCSPRSGDLSVYWYQQSLDQGLQFLIQYYNGEERAKGNILERFSAQQFPDLHSELNLSSLELGDSALYFCASSVWGSQRSSGNTIYFGEGSWLTVV.

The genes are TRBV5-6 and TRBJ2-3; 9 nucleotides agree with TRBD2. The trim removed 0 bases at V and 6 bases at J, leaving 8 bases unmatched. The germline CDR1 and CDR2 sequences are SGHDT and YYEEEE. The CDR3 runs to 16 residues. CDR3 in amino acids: CASSLVGSGRADTQYF. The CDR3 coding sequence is TGTGCCAGCAGCTTGGTGGGTAGCGGGAGAGCTGATACGCAGTATTTT. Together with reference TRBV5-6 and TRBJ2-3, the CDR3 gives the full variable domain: DAGVTQSPTHLIKTRGQQVTLRCSPKSGHDTVSWYQQALGQGPQFIFQYYEEEERQRGNFPDRFSGHQFPNYSSELNVNALLLGDSALYLCASSLVGSGRADTQYFGPGTRLTVL.

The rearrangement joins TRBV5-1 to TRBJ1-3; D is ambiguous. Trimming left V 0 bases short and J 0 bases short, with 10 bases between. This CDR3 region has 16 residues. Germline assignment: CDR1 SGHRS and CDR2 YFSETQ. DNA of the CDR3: TGCGCCAGCAGCTTGGCCATCGGGAGCTCTGGAAACACCATATATTTT. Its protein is CASSLAIGSSGNTIYF.